The T cell receptor (beta chain) described here comes from a study of identical twins. TCRdb re-analysed the 5' RACE reads in MiXCR, keeping a single row per CDR3 protein. The table records around 490,000 distinct CDR3 sequences, roughly an eighth of them present only once. V was cut by 3 bases and J by 6 bases, with 21 bases left in between. The germline gives CDR1 SGHAT, CDR2 FQNNGV. The CDR3 sequence is 17 residues long. These sequences were also reported in another study, on yellow fever vaccine responses in identical twins.

This clonotype originated in a woman in her late teens or twenties in good health. Sequencing input: CD4+ T cells sorted from blood. The V gene is TRBV11-2, the J gene TRBJ2-1; D is possibly TRBD2 (7 bases). CDR3 in DNA: TGTGCCAGCAGCTTGTTGATTCGCGGGGGAGGGGGCAATGAGCAGTTCTTC. Translation gives CASSLLIRGGGGNEQFF.